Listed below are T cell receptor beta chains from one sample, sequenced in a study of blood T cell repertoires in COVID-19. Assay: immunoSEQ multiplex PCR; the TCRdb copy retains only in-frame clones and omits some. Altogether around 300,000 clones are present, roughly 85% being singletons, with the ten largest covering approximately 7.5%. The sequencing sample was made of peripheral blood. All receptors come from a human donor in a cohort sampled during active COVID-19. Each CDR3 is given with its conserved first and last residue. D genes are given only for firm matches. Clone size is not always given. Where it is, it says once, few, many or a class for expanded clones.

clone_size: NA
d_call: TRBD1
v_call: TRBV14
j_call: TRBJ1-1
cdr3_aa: CASSQVGTGNTEAFF
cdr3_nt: TGTGCCAGCAGCCAAGTAGGGACAGGGAACACTGAAGCTTTCTTT

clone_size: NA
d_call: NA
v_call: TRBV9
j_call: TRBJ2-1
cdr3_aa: CASSETAYYNEQFF
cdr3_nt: TGTGCCAGCAGCGAGACAGCCTATTACAATGAGCAGTTCTTC

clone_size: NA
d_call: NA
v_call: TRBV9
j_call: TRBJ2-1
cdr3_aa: CASSFTGLEQFF
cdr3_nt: TGTGCCAGCAGCTTCACAGGGCTTGAGCAGTTCTTC

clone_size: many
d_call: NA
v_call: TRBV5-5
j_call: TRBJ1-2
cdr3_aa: CASGTRADYGYTF
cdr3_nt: TGTGCCAGCGGCACGAGGGCGGACTATGGCTACACCTTC

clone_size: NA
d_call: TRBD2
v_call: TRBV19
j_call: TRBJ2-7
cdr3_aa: CASSIVAGVPGEQYF
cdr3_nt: TGTGCCAGTAGTATCGTGGCGGGGGTCCCTGGCGAGCAGTACTTC

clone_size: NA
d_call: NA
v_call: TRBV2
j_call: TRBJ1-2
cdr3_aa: CASDPGRGLSGYTF
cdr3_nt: TGTGCCAGCGACCCCGGTAGGGGCCTCTCTGGCTACACCTTC

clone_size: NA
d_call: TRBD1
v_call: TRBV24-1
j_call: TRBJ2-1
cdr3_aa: CATSDPRTGGIGEQFF
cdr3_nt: TGTGCCACCAGTGATCCGCGGACAGGGGGTATCGGTGAGCAGTTCTTC

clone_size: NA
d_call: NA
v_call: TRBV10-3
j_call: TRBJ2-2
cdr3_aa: CAIKSGGPGELFF
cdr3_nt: TGTGCCATCAAGAGTGGGGGCCCCGGGGAGCTGTTTTTT

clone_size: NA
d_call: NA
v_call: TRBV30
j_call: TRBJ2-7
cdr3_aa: CALARSRYEQYF
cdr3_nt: TGTGCCTTAGCCCGCTCTAGGTACGAGCAGTACTTC

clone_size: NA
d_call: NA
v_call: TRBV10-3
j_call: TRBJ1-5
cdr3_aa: CAISGGDQYQPQHF
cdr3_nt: TGTGCCATCAGTGGGGGGGACCAATATCAGCCCCAGCATTTT

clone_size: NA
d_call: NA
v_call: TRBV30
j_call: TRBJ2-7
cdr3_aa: CAWSAGADEQYF
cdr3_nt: TGTGCCTGGAGCGCGGGGGCCGACGAGCAGTACTTC